This is a list of T cell receptor beta chains from one sample in a study of T cell responses to AZD1222 COVID-19 vaccine. Method: immunoSEQ multiplex PCR; TCRdb's copy keeps in-frame clones and lacks some. This sample yields 150,000 to 200,000 clones, of which around 93% are seen a single time; 2% to 2.5% belongs to the top ten. Source: peripheral blood, taken on day 0 of AZD1222 vaccination. The source of these receptors is an adult in good health. Each CDR3 is given with its conserved first and last residue. Each record gives: J gene, CDR3 length, clone size, D gene, V gene, CDR3 protein, CDR3 DNA. A D gene is named only where the DNA matches it firmly. The size entry is marked missing in some rows and otherwise reads once, few, many or a size class.

>TRBJ2-2|14|.|.|TRBV5-1
CASSLGQVPGELFF
TGCGCCAGCAGCTTGGGACAGGTACCCGGGGAGCTGTTTTTT
>TRBJ1-2|14|few|.|TRBV25-1
CASSDAFGRLGYTF
TGTGCCAGCAGTGATGCCTTCGGGAGGCTGGGCTACACCTTC
>TRBJ2-1|15|.|TRBD1|TRBV18
CASSSAGTANNEQFF
TGTGCCAGCTCATCAGCCGGGACAGCCAACAATGAGCAGTTCTTC
>TRBJ2-5|11|.|.|TRBV13
CASSSRETQYF
TGTGCCAGCAGCTCGCGAGAGACCCAGTACTTC
>TRBJ1-1|15|.|.|TRBV14
CASSQDEGRNTEAFF
TGTGCCAGCAGCCAAGATGAGGGGAGGAACACTGAAGCTTTCTTT
>TRBJ2-3|16|.|TRBD2|TRBV9
CASSPGLADRGDTQYF
TGTGCCAGCAGCCCCGGACTAGCGGATCGGGGAGATACGCAGTATTTT
>TRBJ1-2|17|.|TRBD1|TRBV10-2
CASSEPAQGAIGYGYTF
TGCGCCAGCAGTGAGCCAGCACAGGGGGCAATAGGCTATGGCTACACCTTC
>TRBJ1-3|14|.|.|TRBV9
CASSVGTLQGTIYF
TGTGCCAGCAGCGTAGGGACCCTTCAGGGCACCATATATTTT
>TRBJ1-1|14|.|.|TRBV7-9
CASTLRGGDTEAFF
TGTGCCAGCACCCTAAGGGGGGGGGACACTGAAGCTTTCTTT
>TRBJ2-7|14|.|TRBD1|TRBV14
CASSQTGGGYEQYF
TGTGCCAGCAGCCAGACAGGGGGCGGGTACGAGCAGTACTTC
>TRBJ2-4|19|.|TRBD1|TRBV6-1
CASSDRDRGLRLAKNIQYF
TGTGCCAGCAGTGACCGGGACAGGGGGCTCCGATTAGCCAAAAACATTCAGTACTTC
>TRBJ1-3|14|once|.|TRBV18
CASSPGRSGNTIYF
TGTGCCAGCTCACCTGGCCGCTCTGGAAACACCATATATTTT
>TRBJ1-1|14|.|TRBD1|TRBV27
CASSLGQVNTEAFF
TGTGCCAGCAGTTTGGGACAGGTGAACACTGAAGCTTTCTTT
>TRBJ1-3|15|.|.|TRBV7-2
CASSPRGVSGNTIYF
TGTGCCAGCAGCCCACGGGGGGTCTCTGGAAACACCATATATTTT
>TRBJ2-2|12|once|.|TRBV7-9
CASSVRQLQLFF
TGTGCCAGCAGCGTGCGACAACTTCAGCTGTTTTTT
>TRBJ1-1|12|once|.|TRBV5-4
CASSLDLLGAFF
TGTGCCAGCAGCTTAGATCTTTTGGGGGCTTTCTTT
>TRBJ1-2|14|.|.|TRBV18
CASSPSSQGYGYTF
TGTGCCAGCTCACCATCATCTCAGGGATATGGCTACACCTTC
>TRBJ2-7|14|few|.|TRBV2
CASTDPVLSYEQYF
TGTGCCAGCACCGACCCGGTGCTCTCCTACGAGCAGTACTTC
>TRBJ2-1|13|.|.|TRBV7-2
CASRRGVSNEQFF
TGTGCCAGCAGGAGGGGCGTCTCCAATGAGCAGTTCTTC
>TRBJ1-2|11|.|.|TRBV28
CASTGNYGYTF
TGTGCCAGCACGGGGAACTATGGCTACACCTTC
>TRBJ2-1|17|.|TRBD2|TRBV4-1
CASSQVPGGSSYNEQFF
TGCGCCAGCAGCCAAGTCCCGGGAGGGAGCTCCTACAATGAGCAGTTCTTC
>TRBJ2-5|15|.|TRBD2|TRBV28
CASSSLAGEGETQYF
TGTGCCAGCAGTTCACTAGCGGGAGAGGGGGAGACCCAGTACTTC
>TRBJ2-2|16|few|.|TRBV7-9
CASSGRGFRGTGELFF
TGTGCCAGCAGCGGCCGCGGATTCCGGGGGACCGGGGAGCTGTTTTTT
>TRBJ2-1|13|.|TRBD1|TRBV30
CAWNDRGRGEQFF
TGTGCCTGGAATGACAGGGGGCGCGGTGAGCAGTTCTTC
>TRBJ2-3|13|.|.|TRBV19
CASSTQSTDTQYF
TGTGCCAGTAGTACGCAGTCCACAGATACGCAGTATTTT
>TRBJ1-5|13|.|.|TRBV30
CAWSIGGMQPQHF
TGTGCCTGGAGTATCGGGGGAATGCAGCCCCAGCATTTT
>TRBJ2-1|12|.|.|TRBV3-1/TRBV3-2
CASSQREGEQFF
TGTGCCAGCAGCCAAAGGGAAGGGGAGCAGTTCTTC
>TRBJ2-7|15|.|.|TRBV9
CASSVVAATYEQQYF
TGTGCCAGCAGCGTAGTGGCGGCCACCTACGAGCAGCAGTACTTC
>TRBJ1-1|19|.|TRBD1|TRBV4-3
CASSQAVIGTGFRGTEAFF
TGCGCCAGCAGCCAAGCAGTGATCGGGACAGGGTTCAGGGGGACTGAAGCTTTCTTT
>TRBJ1-1|16|.|TRBD1|TRBV27
CASSPDSGQGKPEAFF
TGTGCCAGCAGTCCAGACTCAGGACAGGGTAAGCCTGAAGCTTTCTTT
>TRBJ1-5|13|.|.|TRBV19
CASSSSSNQPQHF
TGTGCCAGTAGTAGTTCAAGCAATCAGCCCCAGCATTTT
>TRBJ2-1|8|.|.|TRBV20-1
CSAHEQFF
TGCAGTGCACATGAGCAGTTCTTC
>TRBJ2-2|15|.|.|TRBV7-9
CASSYGTPNTGELFF
TGTGCCAGCAGCTATGGGACTCCGAACACCGGGGAGCTGTTTTTT